The 13 T cell receptor beta chains given below trace back to one sample, sequenced in a study of OX40 agonist ivuxolimab in advanced cancers. Some clones are missing from TCRdb's copy, which holds only in-frame ones; the method was immunoSEQ multiplex PCR. The data show about 16,000 clones, about nine tenths seen once. The specimen comprised CD4+ or CD8+ T cells sorted from blood, sampled in a trial of the OX40 agonist ivuxolimab. The source is an adult with an advanced solid tumor such as melanoma, head and neck, liver or kidney cancer.

The chain links TRBV7-9 to TRBJ2-3; 15 positions match TRBD2. This CDR3 is 18 amino acids long. Germline V gene data show CDR1 as SEHNR and CDR2 as FQNEAQ (reference sequence). Trimming cost V 6 bases and J 1 base; bases outside gene matches: 8. CDR3 DNA sequence: TGTGCCAGCAGTCCCAGGACTAGCGGGAGGGATGGCACAGATACGCAGTATTTT. Its protein product is CASSPRTSGRDGTDTQYF.

The chain combines TRBV7-8 with TRBJ2-7, with TRBD1 identical over 7 bases. This CDR3 is 15 amino acids long. Germline V gene data show CDR1 as SGHVS and CDR2 as FQNEAQ. With V trimmed by 5 bases and J by 2 bases, 9 bases remained unmatched. CDR3 bases: TGTGCCAGCAGCGGGACACCGGACAGGACCTACGAGCAGTACTTC. It is translated as CASSGTPDRTYEQYF.

The gene calls are TRBV6-5 and TRBJ2-7; TRBD2 matches 9 bases. The germline V gene has CDR1 MNHEY and CDR2 SVGAGI. CDR3 length equals 11 residues. The CDR3 spells CAAGGGYEQYF. CDR3 bases: TGTGCGGCGGGAGGGGGGTACGAGCAGTACTTC.

The CDR3 DNA reads TGTGCCAGCAGCCATACTGGACTAGCGGGAGGGAGGGAGCAGTTCTTC. Residues: CASSHTGLAGGREQFF. This rearrangement joins TRBV7-9 to TRBJ2-1; TRBD2 aligns across 15 bases. The CDR3 is 16 residues long. V shed 5 bases, J shed 10 bases, and the junction held 9 bases outside the gene matches. The germline gives CDR1 SEHNR, CDR2 FQNEAQ (reference sequence).

The CDR3 sequence is CASKPDRNTEAFF. The CDR3 bases are TGTGCCAGCAAGCCTGACAGGAACACTGAAGCTTTCTTT. V gene TRBV6-6 combines with J gene TRBJ1-1; perhaps TRBD1 as D (5 bases). The CDR3 runs 13 residues. V was cut by 7 bases and J by 1 base, with 10 bases left in between. Germline assignment: CDR1 MNHNY and CDR2 SVGAGI (reference sequence).

The chain combines TRBV29-1 with TRBJ2-1; 9 bases are a match to TRBD2. V shed 6 bases, J shed 4 bases, and the junction held 7 bases outside the gene matches. CDR1 SQVTM and CDR2 ANQGSEA come from the germline V gene. The CDR3 runs 14 residues. The CDR3 protein is CSVISGSTYNEQFF. Here the CDR3 DNA reads TGCAGCGTCATTAGCGGGAGCACTTACAATGAGCAGTTCTTC.

The V call is TRBV5-6, the J call TRBJ2-1; TRBD2 matches at 14 bases. Trimming at V came to 1 base and at J to 1 base, leaving 7 bases not matched to a gene. This CDR3 region has 19 residues. From germline, CDR1 is SGHDT and CDR2 YYEEEE. CDR3 DNA sequence: TGTGCCAGCAGCTTGTTGACTAGCGGGAGGGCCAGGTCCTACAATGAGCAGTTCTTC. This codes for CASSLLTSGRARSYNEQFF.

This clone was recorded once. V usage is TRBV28 and J usage is TRBJ2-1; 13 bases are shared with TRBD2. This CDR3 is 15 amino acids long. V dropped 3 bases and J dropped 10; count of bases not matched to a gene: 6. CDR1 is MDHEN and CDR2 is SYDVKM in the germline V gene. This chain's CDR3 is CASSFGLAGVGEQFF. Here the CDR3 DNA reads TGTGCCAGCAGTTTCGGACTAGCGGGAGTCGGCGAGCAGTTCTTC.

V usage is TRBV9 and J usage is TRBJ1-2; D is uncertain. CDR1 is SGDLS, CDR2 YYNGEE, per germline. Trimming removed 4 bases from V and 0 bases from J, with 16 bases in between. The CDR3 contains 16 residues. As DNA, the CDR3 is TGTGCCAGCAGCCCACTGGACCGGCTTTCTAACTATGGCTACACCTTC. It encodes CASSPLDRLSNYGYTF.

The rearrangement links TRBV28 to TRBJ2-7, with 7 positions matching TRBD1. Per germline, CDR1 MDHEN and CDR2 SYDVKM. CDR3 length: 19 residues. The V gene end was trimmed by 3 bases and the J gene end by 3 bases; junction bases not matched to a gene: 20. CDR3: CASSLPDRAPGQISYEQYF. DNA of the CDR3: TGTGCCAGCAGTTTGCCTGACCGGGCCCCGGGACAGATAAGCTACGAGCAGTACTTC.

V gene TRBV6-6 combines with J gene TRBJ2-2; D is ambiguous. This CDR3 comprises 15 residues. Germline lookup yields CDR1 MNHNY and CDR2 SVGAGI (reference sequence). Between the trimmed V and J ends, which lost 0 bases and 4 bases, there was a span of 9 bases. CDR3 in DNA: TGTGCCAGCAGTTACTCGTTCATGATCACCGGGGAGCTGTTTTTT. Translation: CASSYSFMITGELFF.

This chain uses TRBV7-2 with TRBJ2-7; D is ambiguous. This CDR3 comprises 12 residues. V lost 1 base and J 6 bases, leaving 7 bases between the germline ends. CDR1 is SGHTA, CDR2 FQGNSA, per germline. CDR3 bases: TGTGCCAGCAGCTTAGTGTTGGGCGAGCAGTACTTC. Translating gives CASSLVLGEQYF.

The chain links TRBV28 to TRBJ1-2, with D hard to call. Germline CDR1 MDHEN, CDR2 SYDVKM. There are 13 residues in the CDR3. The V gene lost 1 base and the J gene lost 8 bases, with 11 bases spanning the gap. The CDR3 region is CASSLSGFGGYTF. The CDR3 DNA is TGTGCCAGCAGTTTATCTGGGTTTGGAGGCTACACCTTC.